The 28 T cell receptor beta chains reported below all come from one sample, sequenced in a study of human T cells and chemical hapten exposure. Time point given: patch test 3, about 24 weeks after DPC sensitization. This sample's treatment: therapeutic diphenylcyclopropenone sensitization with weekly scalp DPC. TCRdb used MiXCR to reprocess the RACE reads, holding one entry per CDR3 protein. Among about 200,000 distinct CDR3 sequences listed, under 25% were seen once. The starting material was whole blood, obtained in connection with sensitization to the hapten diphenylcyclopropenone (DPC). The receptors here all came from a woman aged 40 to 50 with alopecia areata. Some clones in this sample may be carry-over from other donors' samples.

This clonotype turned up a few times. This sequence joins TRBV6-2 or TRBV6-3 and TRBJ2-2, with 11 bases that match TRBD2. Germline-derived CDR1 and CDR2 are MNHEY and SVGEGT. The CDR3 consists of 15 residues. V was pared by 7 bases and J by 4 bases, with 5 bases of the junction left unmatched. The CDR3 sequence is CASTTLAGVTGELFF. As DNA, the CDR3 is TGTGCCAGCACCACACTAGCGGGAGTCACCGGGGAGCTGTTTTTT.

This clonotype was recorded a few times. CDR3 amino acids: CSASGVPGNTEAFF. CDR3 nucleotide sequence: TGCAGTGCTAGTGGGGTACCGGGGAACACTGAAGCTTTCTTT. The rearrangement joins TRBV20-1 to TRBJ1-1; D is ambiguous. Germline CDR1 reads DFQATT; CDR2 reads SNEGSKA (reference sequence). The CDR3 runs to 14 residues. V was cut by 3 bases and J by 1 base, with 12 bases left in between.

The chain has TRBV27 and TRBJ2-7; possibly TRBD2 for D (5 bases). The CDR3 length is 13 residues. CDR1 is MNHEY and CDR2 is SMNVEV in the germline V gene (reference sequence). V lost 6 bases and J 2 bases, leaving 11 bases between the germline ends. The DNA for the CDR3 is TGTGCCAGCAGATCCGGGGTGGCCTACGAGCAGTACTTC. Translated: CASRSGVAYEQYF.

This clonotype was counted only a few times. The chain uses TRBV6-5 and TRBJ2-3, with D possibly TRBD2 on 6 matching bases. Germline loops: CDR1 MNHEY, CDR2 SVGAGI. Trimming removed 6 bases from V and 0 bases from J, with 13 bases in between. This CDR3 spans 15 amino acids. The CDR3 sequence is CASSRGLPSTDTQYF. For the CDR3, the DNA is TGTGCCAGCAGCCGGGGACTCCCTAGCACAGATACGCAGTATTTT.

This clonotype showed up just a few times. The V call is TRBV29-1, the J call TRBJ1-1; no firm D call. The CDR3 loop spans 14 amino acids. V shed 6 bases and J shed 4 bases, with 18 bases lying between them. Germline V gene sequence: CDR1 SQVTM, CDR2 ANQGSEA. As DNA, the CDR3 is TGCAGCGTGCGAGTAGGGAATTGGATCACTGAAGCTTTCTTT. As protein: CSVRVGNWITEAFF. Looking up the rest from reference TRBV29-1 and TRBJ1-1 gives the full variable domain: SAVISQKPSRDICQRGTSLTIQCQVDSQVTMMFWYRQQPGQSLTLIATANQGSEATYESGFVIDKFPISRPNLTFSTLTVSNMSPEDSSIYLCSVRVGNWITEAFFGQGTRLTVV.

This clonotype occurred a few times. The rearrangement uses TRBV4-3 and TRBJ2-3, with TRBD1 matching over 12 bases. V lost 3 bases and J lost 5; bases outside the gene matches: 6. In germline, CDR1 is LGHNA, CDR2 YSLEER. This CDR3 is built from 16 residues. This CDR3 reads CASSQEGQGAGDTQYF. DNA for the CDR3: TGCGCCAGCAGCCAGGAGGGACAGGGGGCCGGAGATACGCAGTATTTT.

The table lists this clonotype with a few counts. This chain links TRBV6-2 or TRBV6-3 with TRBJ2-7, with D perhaps matching TRBD1 (5 bases). With 2 bases removed from V and 1 base from J, the gap between germline ends came to 12 bases. Germline assignment: CDR1 MNHEY and CDR2 SVGEGT. The CDR3 is 15 residues long. The CDR3 spells CASSYLGALSYEQYF. CDR3 DNA: TGTGCCAGCAGTTACCTAGGGGCCCTATCCTACGAGCAGTACTTC.

The rearrangement links TRBV9 to TRBJ2-5; tentative D call: TRBD2 (6 bases). Between the trimmed V and J ends, which lost 2 bases and 2 bases, there was a span of 16 bases. Germline V lookup: CDR1 SGDLS, CDR2 YYNGEE. CDR3 length: 16 residues. CDR3 in DNA: TGTGCCAGCAGCGTCGGGGTCTCGACTAGACAAGAGACCCAGTACTTC. Translating it yields CASSVGVSTRQETQYF.

The chain has TRBV5-1 and TRBJ2-5; 8 nucleotides align to TRBD2. V dropped 1 base and J dropped 7; count of bases not matched to a gene: 3. The germline V gene has CDR1 SGHRS and CDR2 YFSETQ. CDR3 length: 13 amino acids. The DNA for the CDR3 is TGCGCCAGCAGCTTGAGCGGGAGCGGGACCCAGTACTTC. The encoded protein is CASSLSGSGTQYF.

This clonotype appeared many times. The chain joins TRBV20-1 to TRBJ2-7; tentative D call: TRBD1 (6 bases). This CDR3 spans 14 amino acids. V was cut by 2 bases and J by 5 bases, with 16 bases left in between. Germline assignment: CDR1 DFQATT and CDR2 SNEGSKA (reference sequence). The CDR3 sequence is CSARPRGGRDEQYF. The CDR3 bases are TGCAGTGCTAGACCTCGTGGGGGCAGGGACGAGCAGTACTTC.

This clonotype was observed a handful of times. This chain joins TRBV20-1 and TRBJ1-1; 8 bases fit TRBD1. Trimming cost V 6 bases and J 1 base; bases outside gene matches: 4. Germline CDR1 DFQATT, CDR2 SNEGSKA (reference sequence). The CDR3 runs to 13 residues. CDR3 region: CSAHRGWNTEAFF. The CDR3 DNA reads as TGCAGTGCCCACAGGGGGTGGAACACTGAAGCTTTCTTT.

CDR3 coding DNA: TGTGCCAGTACGGAGTTAGATACGCAGTATTTT. It yields the protein CASTELDTQYF. This chain joins TRBV12-3 or TRBV12-4 and TRBJ2-3; D not certain. V lost 9 bases and J 5 bases, leaving 9 bases between the germline ends. This CDR3 has 11 amino acids.

This chain joins TRBV12-3 or TRBV12-4 and TRBJ2-7, with D perhaps matching TRBD1 or TRBD2 (5 bases each). CDR3 length: 15 residues. V lost 6 bases and J lost 6, with 21 bases in between. CDR3 protein: CASRAGTASYFEQYF. CDR3 bases: TGTGCCAGCAGAGCCGGGACGGCGTCGTATTTCGAGCAGTACTTC.

This clonotype showed up just a few times. The chain joins TRBV10-3 to TRBJ1-6, with unresolved D. Trimming pared 4 bases from V and 9 bases from J, leaving 10 bases between. There are 13 residues in the CDR3. The germline V gene has CDR1 ENHRY and CDR2 SYGVKD. The CDR3 is CAISARAGSPLHF. The CDR3 coding sequence is TGTGCCATCAGTGCGCGGGCAGGTTCACCCCTCCACTTT.

In its sample, this clonotype was seen a few times. The chain combines TRBV6-5 with TRBJ2-1; the D gene is possibly TRBD2 (6 bases). There are 15 residues in the CDR3. Germline V CDR1 and CDR2: MNHEY, SVGAGI. With 2 bases removed from V and 0 bases from J, the gap between germline ends came to 8 bases. The CDR3 DNA follows: TGTGCCAGCAGTTACCTCGGGAGCTCCTACAATGAGCAGTTCTTC. Translating gives CASSYLGSSYNEQFF.

CDR3 region: CASSQDSWGLEETQYF. The DNA for the CDR3 is TGTGCCAGCAGTCAGGACAGTTGGGGTTTGGAAGAGACCCAGTACTTC. The J gene is TRBJ2-5, the V gene TRBV12-3 or TRBV12-4, with a possible D match to TRBD1 (6 bases). V lost 5 bases and J lost 3, with 19 bases in between. The CDR3 is 16 residues long.

In its sample, this clonotype was seen a few times. The chain is built from TRBV29-1 and TRBJ1-2, with D possibly matching TRBD1 (6 bases). Trimming left V 1 base short and J 8 bases short, with 17 bases between. Germline V gene sequence: CDR1 SQVTM, CDR2 ANQGSEA. This CDR3 contains 14 residues. The CDR3 region is CSVEGQGKQRGYTF. CDR3 bases: TGCAGCGTTGAAGGGCAGGGGAAGCAAAGGGGCTACACCTTC.

This clonotype was seen more than once but under ten times. The chain couples TRBV27 to TRBJ2-3; 8 bases line up with TRBD2. Germline assignment: CDR1 MNHEY and CDR2 SMNVEV (reference sequence). With 2 bases clipped from V and 4 bases from J, the junction kept 5 bases outside the gene matches. CDR3 length: 15 residues. Written as DNA, the CDR3 is TGTGCCAGCAGTTTAATGGGACTAGTGTCAGATACGCAGTATTTT. It encodes CASSLMGLVSDTQYF.

The CDR3 loop reads CASSYGESTDTQYF. Here the CDR3 DNA reads TGTGCCAGCAGTTACGGCGAAAGCACAGATACGCAGTATTTT. V usage is TRBV6-5 and J usage is TRBJ2-3, with D unclear. Per germline, CDR1 MNHEY and CDR2 SVGAGI. The V gene lost 2 bases and the J gene lost 0 bases, with 6 bases spanning the gap. There are 14 residues in the CDR3.

V usage is TRBV29-1 and J usage is TRBJ2-2; 10 bases are a match to TRBD2. From germline, CDR1 is SQVTM and CDR2 ANQGSEA. The CDR3 consists of 16 residues. J was trimmed by 6 bases and V by 4 bases; bases with no gene match: 11. The CDR3: CSVGARRLAGAGELFF. The CDR3 DNA sequence: TGCAGCGTTGGAGCCCGAAGGCTAGCGGGAGCCGGGGAGCTGTTTTTT.

In this sample, this clonotype turned up a few times. V gene TRBV29-1 combines with J gene TRBJ2-2, with D hard to call. The V and J ends lost 6 bases and 6 bases respectively, with 20 bases between them. CDR1 is SQVTM, CDR2 ANQGSEA, per germline. This CDR3 has 15 residues. Here the CDR3 DNA reads TGCAGCGTCCTTGCCCCGTTCGGGCGCGCCGGGGAGCTGTTTTTT. Its translation is CSVLAPFGRAGELFF.

This clonotype appeared a few times. V gene TRBV29-1 combines with J gene TRBJ1-2, with TRBD1 identical over 12 bases. The germline gives CDR1 SQVTM, CDR2 ANQGSEA. The CDR3 loop spans 13 amino acids. Trimming at V came to 4 bases and at J to 9 bases, leaving 6 bases not matched to a gene. CDR3 protein: CSVAPGQGASYTF. The CDR3 DNA reads as TGCAGCGTTGCCCCGGGACAGGGGGCAAGCTACACCTTC.

Turning to this clonotype: The junction differs from germline at one of its ends, possibly a read error. The CDR3 region is CASSPQLGDTQYF. The CDR3 DNA sequence: TGTGCTAGCAGCCCGCAACTCGGGGATACGCAGTATTTT. The rearrangement joins TRBV7-7 to TRBJ2-3; D gene ambiguous. This CDR3 is 13 amino acids long. CDR1 is SSHAT, CDR2 FNYEAQ, per germline (reference sequence).

This chain uses TRBV20-1 with TRBJ2-1; 8 bases are shared with TRBD2. V trimming: 0 bases; J trimming: 2 bases; junction bases outside the gene matches: 15. Germline V gene lookup returns CDR1 DFQATT and CDR2 SNEGSKA (reference sequence). CDR3 length: 19 amino acids. The CDR3 spells CSARDLPGLSGSTYNEQFF. In nucleotides, the CDR3 is TGCAGTGCTAGAGATCTCCCCGGGCTAAGCGGGAGTACCTACAATGAGCAGTTCTTC.

The chain uses TRBV20-1 and TRBJ2-2, with 8 bases that match TRBD1. This CDR3 is 17 amino acids long. The V gene end was trimmed by 6 bases and the J gene end by 5 bases; junction bases not matched to a gene: 17. Germline values: CDR1 DFQATT, CDR2 SNEGSKA (reference sequence). The CDR3 nucleotides read TGCAGTGCCTGGACAGGGATTGGATTGAGGGCAACCGGGGAGCTGTTTTTT. Amino acids: CSAWTGIGLRATGELFF.

The chain has TRBV25-1 and TRBJ2-2; D is perhaps TRBD1 (7 bases). V lost 7 bases to trimming and J lost 0 bases, with 18 bases between them. This CDR3 spans 17 amino acids. Germline assignment: CDR1 MGHDK and CDR2 SYGVNS. This CDR3 is CASTRSAGGPNTGELFF. The CDR3 coding sequence is TGTGCCAGCACTAGAAGCGCAGGGGGGCCGAACACCGGGGAGCTGTTTTTT.

This clonotype was seen a handful of times. The chain joins TRBV11-2 to TRBJ1-2; 7 bases map to TRBD1. Germline trimming cut 5 bases from V and 4 bases from J; bases unmatched to any gene: 4. In germline, CDR1 is SGHAT, CDR2 FQNNGV. This CDR3 is built from 13 residues. The CDR3, as DNA: TGTGCCAGCAGCCGGGGACAGATCTATGGCTACACCTTC. Translated, it gives CASSRGQIYGYTF.

This clonotype was seen more than once but under ten times. CDR3 region: CATEPLSASSYEQYF. The DNA of the CDR3 is TGTGCCACCGAACCCCTTAGCGCTAGCTCCTACGAGCAGTACTTC. The chain carries TRBV25-1 and TRBJ2-7, with a tentative D call TRBD2 (5 bases). The CDR3 has 15 residues. Germline values: CDR1 MGHDK, CDR2 SYGVNS. V lost 10 bases to trimming and J lost 0 bases, with 19 bases between them.